This T cell receptor beta chain was captured by sequencing in a study of T cells in Graves' hyperthyroidism and ophthalmopathy. Whole-study findings and limits: Expanded thyroid clonotypes (above 0.001) were mostly also found in blood. Prediction of ophthalmopathy progression came a median approximately 6.6 months pre-onset.

There were TCR beta CDR3 regions amplified from RNA transcripts. Primed by the HTBI set, a first-round RT-PCR was run on the TCR CDR3. MiXCR, applied by TCRdb to the multiplex PCR reads, yields one record per CDR3 protein. The sample holds some 250,000 distinct CDR3 sequences, more than 12% seen once. This clonotype showed up many times. Its antigen is not identified. V was cut by 8 bases and J by 8 bases, with 10 bases left in between. The CDR3 extends over 11 amino acids. Germline loops: CDR1 SEHNR, CDR2 FQNEAQ (reference sequence). In making diagnoses, clinical symptoms, serum thyroxine and TRAb, thyroid ultrasound and orbital computed tomography were all used. Drawn at first hyperthyroidism diagnosis, the blood sample preceded any ophthalmopathy symptoms.

The rearrangement joins TRBV7-9 to TRBJ2-1; no definite D call. Material for sequencing was blood. The TCR was taken from a middle-aged woman with Graves' hyperthyroidism that later progressed to Graves' ophthalmopathy. CDR3 in DNA: TGTGCCAGCTCGTCAAGGGATGAGCAGTTCTTC. It translates to CASSSRDEQFF.